The rows below give T cell receptor beta chains drawn from one sample of a study of T cells after yellow fever vaccination. TCRdb re-derived calls from the 5' RACE reads in MiXCR, one entry per CDR3 protein. The sample lists 120,000 or so distinct CDR3 sequences; under 9% were seen once. Material: CD8+ T cells sorted from PBMCs, obtained on the day of the yellow fever booster vaccination. These receptor sequences come from a man younger than 30 who received the YFV17D yellow fever vaccine. Each CDR3 is given with its conserved first and last residue. D genes are given only for firm matches. Expanded clones are given a class, and other clones once, few, many or no size at all.

size	D	V	J	CDR3	DNA
few	TRBD1	TRBV12-3/TRBV12-4	TRBJ2-2	CASSTGTGDRGGELFF	TGTGCCAGCAGCACCGGGACAGGGGACCGGGGCGGGGAGCTGTTTTTT
few	NA	TRBV7-9	TRBJ2-1	CASSFRPENSLNEQFF	TGTGCCAGCAGCTTCAGACCAGAAAATTCGCTGAATGAGCAGTTCTTC
few	TRBD1	TRBV6-6	TRBJ2-2	CASSYRDRAGGELFF	TGTGCCAGCAGTTACCGGGACAGGGCTGGCGGGGAGCTGTTTTTT
NA	NA	TRBV5-4	TRBJ1-1	CASSFKSGGDTEAFF	TGTGCCAGCAGCTTCAAATCGGGGGGGGACACTGAAGCTTTCTTT
few	TRBD1	TRBV5-4	TRBJ2-2	CASSLRDRGTGELFF	TGTGCCAGCAGCCTCCGGGACAGGGGCACCGGGGAGCTGTTTTTT
many	NA	TRBV7-9	TRBJ2-1	CASSPLALNEQFF	TGTGCCAGCAGCCCACTAGCTCTCAATGAGCAGTTCTTC
many	TRBD1	TRBV6-2/TRBV6-3	TRBJ2-7	CASSYSPLAGGSYEQYF	TGTGCCAGCAGTTACTCCCCCCTTGCAGGGGGCTCCTACGAGCAGTACTTC
NA	NA	TRBV5-4	TRBJ2-1	CASSGPLWRGPYNEQFF	TGTGCCAGCAGCGGGCCCCTTTGGCGGGGGCCCTACAATGAGCAGTTCTTC
NA	TRBD2	TRBV20-1	TRBJ2-3	CSARAPAGHLTDTQYF	TGCAGTGCTAGAGCCCCAGCGGGGCATCTCACAGATACGCAGTATTTT
NA	TRBD1	TRBV10-3	TRBJ2-1	CAISGFSGTVNEQFF	TGTGCCATCAGTGGGTTTTCGGGGACAGTCAATGAGCAGTTCTTC
many	TRBD2	TRBV28	TRBJ2-3	CASKPGLAGGGTDTQYF	TGTGCCAGCAAACCGGGACTAGCGGGGGGAGGTACAGATACGCAGTATTTT
NA	TRBD1	TRBV28	TRBJ1-3	CASSVVGQGFGNTIYF	TGTGCCAGCAGTGTGGTCGGACAGGGGTTTGGAAACACCATATATTTT
many	NA	TRBV29-1	TRBJ2-3	CSVRGTPTSADTQYF	TGCAGCGTCCGCGGGACACCAACTTCCGCAGATACGCAGTATTTT
NA	NA	TRBV7-6	TRBJ1-3	CASSLGENTIYF	TGTGCCAGCAGCTTAGGGGAGAACACCATATATTTT
NA	TRBD2	TRBV7-2	TRBJ2-7	CASRSSGRGEQYF	TGTGCCAGCAGGTCGAGCGGGAGAGGCGAGCAGTACTTC
NA	NA	TRBV7-2	TRBJ1-1	CASSLWGASHTEAFF	TGTGCCAGCAGCTTATGGGGGGCGAGTCACACTGAAGCTTTCTTT